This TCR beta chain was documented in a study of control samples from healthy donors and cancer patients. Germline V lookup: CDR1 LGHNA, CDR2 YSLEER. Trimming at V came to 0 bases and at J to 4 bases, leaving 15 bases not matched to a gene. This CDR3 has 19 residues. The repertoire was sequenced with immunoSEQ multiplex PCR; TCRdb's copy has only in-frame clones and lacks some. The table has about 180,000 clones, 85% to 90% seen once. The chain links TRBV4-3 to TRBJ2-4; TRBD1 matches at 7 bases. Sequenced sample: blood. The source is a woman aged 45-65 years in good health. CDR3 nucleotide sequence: TGCGCCAGCAGCCAAGACCCCCCTTGGACAGGTCTTGGGAAAAACATTCAGTACTTC. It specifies CASSQDPPWTGLGKNIQYF.